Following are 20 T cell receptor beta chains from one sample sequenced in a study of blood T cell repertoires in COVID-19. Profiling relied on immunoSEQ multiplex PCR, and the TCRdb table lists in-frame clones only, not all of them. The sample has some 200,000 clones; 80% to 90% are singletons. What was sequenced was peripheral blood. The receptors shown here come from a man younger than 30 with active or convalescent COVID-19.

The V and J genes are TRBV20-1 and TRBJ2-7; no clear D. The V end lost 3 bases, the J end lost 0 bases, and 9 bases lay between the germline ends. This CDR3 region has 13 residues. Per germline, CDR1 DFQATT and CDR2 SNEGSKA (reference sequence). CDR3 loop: CSASYLDSYEQYF. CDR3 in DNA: TGCAGTGCTAGTTATCTAGACTCCTACGAGCAGTACTTC.

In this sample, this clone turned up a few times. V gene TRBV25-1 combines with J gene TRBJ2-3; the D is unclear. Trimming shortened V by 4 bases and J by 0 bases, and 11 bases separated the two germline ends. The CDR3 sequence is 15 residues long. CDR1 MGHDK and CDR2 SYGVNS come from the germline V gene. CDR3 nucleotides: TGTGCCAGCAGTGTTCTTGCGGTTAGCACAGATACGCAGTATTTT. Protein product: CASSVLAVSTDTQYF.

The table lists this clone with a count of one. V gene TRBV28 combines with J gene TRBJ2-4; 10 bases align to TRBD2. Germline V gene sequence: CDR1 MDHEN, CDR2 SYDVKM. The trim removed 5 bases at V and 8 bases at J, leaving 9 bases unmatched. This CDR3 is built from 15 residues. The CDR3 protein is CASSPTGLARYIQYF. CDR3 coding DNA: TGTGCCAGCAGTCCAACGGGACTAGCGAGATACATTCAGTACTTC.

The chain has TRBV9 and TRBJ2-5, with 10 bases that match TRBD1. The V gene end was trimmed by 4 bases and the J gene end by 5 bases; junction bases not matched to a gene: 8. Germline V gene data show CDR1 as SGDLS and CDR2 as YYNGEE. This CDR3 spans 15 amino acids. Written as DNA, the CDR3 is TGTGCCAGCAGCCAGGGGACAGGGGCGAAGGAGACCCAGTACTTC. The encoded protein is CASSQGTGAKETQYF.

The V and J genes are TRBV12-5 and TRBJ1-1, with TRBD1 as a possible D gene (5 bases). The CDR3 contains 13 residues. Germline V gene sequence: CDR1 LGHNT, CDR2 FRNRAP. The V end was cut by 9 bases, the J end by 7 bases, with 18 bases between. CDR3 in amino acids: CASSTDSRFEAFF. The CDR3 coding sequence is TGTGCTAGCTCCACCGACAGCCGGTTTGAAGCTTTCTTT.

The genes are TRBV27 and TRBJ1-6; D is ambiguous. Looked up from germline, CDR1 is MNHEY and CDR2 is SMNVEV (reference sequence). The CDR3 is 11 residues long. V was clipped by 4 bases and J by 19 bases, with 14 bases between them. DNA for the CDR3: TGTGCCAGCAGTTCCTCAGGTATTCAACACTTT. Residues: CASSSSGIQHF.

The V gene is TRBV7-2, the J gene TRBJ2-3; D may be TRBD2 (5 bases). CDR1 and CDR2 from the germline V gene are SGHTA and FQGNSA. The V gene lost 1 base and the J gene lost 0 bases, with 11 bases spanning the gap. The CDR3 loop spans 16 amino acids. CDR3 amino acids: CASSLEPGISTDTQYF. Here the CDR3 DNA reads TGTGCCAGCAGCTTAGAACCGGGGATTAGCACAGATACGCAGTATTTT.

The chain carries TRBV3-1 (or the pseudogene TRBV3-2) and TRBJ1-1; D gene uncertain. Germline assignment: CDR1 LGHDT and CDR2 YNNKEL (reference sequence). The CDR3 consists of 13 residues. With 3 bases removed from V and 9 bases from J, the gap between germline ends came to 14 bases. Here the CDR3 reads CASSHRTGAQAFF. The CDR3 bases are TGTGCCAGCAGCCATCGGACGGGAGCTCAAGCTTTCTTT.

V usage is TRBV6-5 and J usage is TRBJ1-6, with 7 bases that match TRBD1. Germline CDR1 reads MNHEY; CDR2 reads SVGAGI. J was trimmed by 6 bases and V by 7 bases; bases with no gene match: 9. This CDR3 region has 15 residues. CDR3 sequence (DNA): TGTGCCAGCACCCCCCGGGACAGTCGTAATTCACCCCTCCACTTT. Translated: CASTPRDSRNSPLHF.

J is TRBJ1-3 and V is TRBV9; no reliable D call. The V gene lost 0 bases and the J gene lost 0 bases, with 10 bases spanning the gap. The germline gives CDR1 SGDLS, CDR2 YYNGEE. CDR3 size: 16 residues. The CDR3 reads CASSVGENYSGNTIYF. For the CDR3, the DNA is TGTGCCAGCAGCGTAGGGGAGAACTACTCTGGAAACACCATATATTTT.

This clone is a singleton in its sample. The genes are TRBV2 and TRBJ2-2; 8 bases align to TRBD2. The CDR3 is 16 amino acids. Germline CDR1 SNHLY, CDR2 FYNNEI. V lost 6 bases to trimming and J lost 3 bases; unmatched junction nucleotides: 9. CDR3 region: CASRKLAEDYTGELFF. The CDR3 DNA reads TGTGCCAGCAGGAAACTAGCGGAGGACTACACCGGGGAGCTGTTTTTT.

In nucleotides, the CDR3 is TGTGCCAGCTGGGACAGGGGATACAAAAACATTCAGTACTTC. Its translation is CASWDRGYKNIQYF. This rearrangement joins TRBV2 to TRBJ2-4, with 10 bases that match TRBD1. The CDR3 extends over 14 amino acids. Germline V CDR1 and CDR2: SNHLY, FYNNEI. V lost 8 bases, J lost 3 bases, and 4 bases stayed unmatched.

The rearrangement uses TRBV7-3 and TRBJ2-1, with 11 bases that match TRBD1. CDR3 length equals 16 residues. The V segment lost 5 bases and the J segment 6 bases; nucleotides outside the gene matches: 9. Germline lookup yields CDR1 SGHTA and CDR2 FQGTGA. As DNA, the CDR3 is TGTGCCAGCAGCAGACCGGGACAGGGGGGACTCAATGAGCAGTTCTTC. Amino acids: CASSRPGQGGLNEQFF. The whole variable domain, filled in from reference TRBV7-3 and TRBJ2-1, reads GAGVSQTPSNKVTEKGKYVELRCDPISGHTALYWYRQSLGQGPEFLIYFQGTGAADDSGLPNDRFFAVRPEGSVSTLKIQRTERGDSAVYLCASSRPGQGGLNEQFFGPGTRLTVL.

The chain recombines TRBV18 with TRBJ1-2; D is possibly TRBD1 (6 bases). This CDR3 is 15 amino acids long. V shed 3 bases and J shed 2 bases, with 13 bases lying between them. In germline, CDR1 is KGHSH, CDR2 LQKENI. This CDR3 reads CASSPQGWGNYGYTF. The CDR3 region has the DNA TGTGCCAGCTCACCCCAGGGGTGGGGCAACTATGGCTACACCTTC. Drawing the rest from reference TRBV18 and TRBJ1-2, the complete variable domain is NAGVMQNPRHLVRRRGQEARLRCSPMKGHSHVYWYRQLPEEGLKFMVYLQKENIIDESGMPKERFSAEFPKEGPSILRIQQVVRGDSAAYFCASSPQGWGNYGYTFGSGTRLTVV.

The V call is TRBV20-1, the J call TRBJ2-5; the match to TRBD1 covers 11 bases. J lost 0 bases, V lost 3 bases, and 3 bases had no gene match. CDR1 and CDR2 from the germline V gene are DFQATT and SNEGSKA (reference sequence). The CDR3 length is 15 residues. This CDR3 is CSASGDRGDQETQYF. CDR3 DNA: TGCAGTGCTAGTGGGGACAGGGGGGACCAAGAGACCCAGTACTTC.

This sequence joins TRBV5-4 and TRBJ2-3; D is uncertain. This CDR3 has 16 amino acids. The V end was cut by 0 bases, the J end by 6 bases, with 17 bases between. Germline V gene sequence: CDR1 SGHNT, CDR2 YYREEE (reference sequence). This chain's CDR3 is CASSLGHVTVLDTQYF. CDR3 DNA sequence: TGTGCCAGCAGCTTGGGTCATGTAACGGTGCTGGATACGCAGTATTTT.

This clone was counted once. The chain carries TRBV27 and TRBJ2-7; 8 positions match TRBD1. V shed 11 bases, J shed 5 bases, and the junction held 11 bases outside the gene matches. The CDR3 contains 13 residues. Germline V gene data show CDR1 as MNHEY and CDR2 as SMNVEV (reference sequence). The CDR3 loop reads CAAQTQGAHEQYF. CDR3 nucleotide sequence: TGTGCCGCGCAGACTCAGGGGGCCCACGAGCAGTACTTC.

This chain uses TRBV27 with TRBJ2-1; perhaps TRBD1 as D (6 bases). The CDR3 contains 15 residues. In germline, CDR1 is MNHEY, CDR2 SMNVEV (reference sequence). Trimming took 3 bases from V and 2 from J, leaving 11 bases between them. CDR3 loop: CASSLGTTPYNEQFF. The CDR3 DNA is TGTGCCAGCAGTTTGGGGACAACACCCTACAATGAGCAGTTCTTC.

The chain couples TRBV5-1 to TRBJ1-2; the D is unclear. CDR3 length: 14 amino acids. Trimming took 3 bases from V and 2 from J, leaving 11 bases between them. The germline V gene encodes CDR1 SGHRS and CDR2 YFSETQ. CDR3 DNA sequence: TGCGCCAGCAGCTCCCTCCCCGGGAACTATGGCTACACCTTC. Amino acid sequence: CASSSLPGNYGYTF.

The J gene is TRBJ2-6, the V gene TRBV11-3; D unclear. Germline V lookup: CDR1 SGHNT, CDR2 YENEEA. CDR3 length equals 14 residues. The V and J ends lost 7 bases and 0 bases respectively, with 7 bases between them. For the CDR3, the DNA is TGTGCCAGCACCTCCGTCTCTGGGGCCAACGTCCTGACTTTC. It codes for CASTSVSGANVLTF.